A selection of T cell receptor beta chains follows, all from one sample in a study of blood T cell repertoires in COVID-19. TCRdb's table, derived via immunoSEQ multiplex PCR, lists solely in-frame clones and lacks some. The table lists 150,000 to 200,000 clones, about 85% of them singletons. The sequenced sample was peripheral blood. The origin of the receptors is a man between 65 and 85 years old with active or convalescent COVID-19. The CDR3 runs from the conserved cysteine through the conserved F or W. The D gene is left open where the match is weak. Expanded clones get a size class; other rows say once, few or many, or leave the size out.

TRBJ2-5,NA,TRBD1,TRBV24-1,CATSDSTGLWGTQYF,TGTGCCACCAGTGATTCGACAGGGTTATGGGGGACCCAGTACTTC
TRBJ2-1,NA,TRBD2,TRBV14,CASSWTSGRAFHYEQFF,TGTGCCAGCAGTTGGACTAGCGGGAGGGCTTTTCATTATGAGCAGTTCTTC
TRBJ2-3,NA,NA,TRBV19,CASSIVGSSTDTQYF,TGTGCCAGTAGTATAGTCGGGAGTTCCACAGATACGCAGTATTTT
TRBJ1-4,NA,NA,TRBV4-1,CASSPEGGSGEKLFF,TGCGCCAGCAGCCCAGAAGGAGGGTCTGGTGAAAAACTGTTTTTT
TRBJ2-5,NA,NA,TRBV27,CASSFVASQETQYF,TGTGCCAGCAGTTTTGTGGCTAGCCAAGAGACCCAGTACTTC
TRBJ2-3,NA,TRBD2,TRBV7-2,CASSFVGRASDTQYF,TGTGCCAGCAGCTTCGTCGGGAGGGCGTCAGATACGCAGTATTTT
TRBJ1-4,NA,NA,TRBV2,CAGNRDNEKLFF,TGTGCCGGAAACAGAGATAATGAAAAACTGTTTTTT
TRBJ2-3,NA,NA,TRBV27,CASSLWGETDTQYF,TGTGCCAGCAGTTTATGGGGAGAAACAGATACGCAGTATTTT
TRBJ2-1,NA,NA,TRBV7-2,CASSFRGSYNEQFF,TGTGCCAGCAGCTTCAGGGGTTCCTACAATGAGCAGTTCTTC
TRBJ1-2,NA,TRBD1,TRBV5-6,CASSPGQTSNYGYTF,TGTGCCAGCAGCCCGGGACAGACCTCTAACTATGGCTACACCTTC
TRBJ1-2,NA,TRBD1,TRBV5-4,CASSLPQGASVGYTF,TGTGCCAGCAGCTTACCACAGGGGGCATCTGTTGGCTACACCTTC
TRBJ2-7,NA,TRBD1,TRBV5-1,CASSLIFPGESYRGSGYEQYF,TGCGCCAGCAGCTTGATTTTCCCCGGCGAGTCCTACAGGGGATCCGGCTACGAGCAGTACTTC
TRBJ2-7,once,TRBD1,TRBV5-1,CASSLALGGHTTSYEQYF,TGCGCCAGCAGCTTGGCATTAGGGGGCCACACCACGTCCTACGAGCAGTACTTC
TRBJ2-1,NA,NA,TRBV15,CATSRDRRGAYNEQFF,TGTGCCACCAGCAGAGATAGGCGGGGAGCCTACAATGAGCAGTTCTTC
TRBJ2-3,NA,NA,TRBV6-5,CASSSPGTPMYF,TGTGCCAGCAGTTCCCCCGGGACACCCATGTATTTT
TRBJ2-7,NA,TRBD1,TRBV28,CASGTGPLYEQYF,TGTGCCAGCGGGACAGGGCCTCTCTACGAGCAGTACTTC
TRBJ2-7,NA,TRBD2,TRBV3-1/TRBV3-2,CASSRSSGTGEQYF,TGTGCCAGCAGCCGTTCTAGCGGGACCGGCGAGCAGTACTTC
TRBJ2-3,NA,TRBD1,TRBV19,CASSISLGDRSTDTQYF,TGTGCCAGTAGTATTTCTTTAGGGGACAGGAGCACAGATACGCAGTATTTT
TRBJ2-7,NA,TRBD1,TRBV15,CATSRPTGTGGYEQYF,TGTGCCACCAGCAGACCCACCGGGACAGGGGGGTACGAGCAGTACTTC
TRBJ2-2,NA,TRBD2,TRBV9,CASSAGLATNTGELFF,TGTGCCAGCAGCGCAGGACTAGCGACCAACACCGGGGAGCTGTTTTTT
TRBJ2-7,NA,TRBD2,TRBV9,CASSALAGGPFEQYF,TGTGCCAGCAGCGCCCTAGCGGGGGGGCCCTTCGAGCAGTACTTC
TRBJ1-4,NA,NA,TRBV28,CASSAPNEKLFF,TGTGCCAGCAGTGCGCCTAATGAAAAACTGTTTTTT
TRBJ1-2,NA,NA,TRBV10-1,CASSESLDYGYTF,TGCGCCAGCAGTGAGTCCCTCGACTATGGCTACACCTTC
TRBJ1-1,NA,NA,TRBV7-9,CASSWNRDGTEAFF,TGTGCCAGCAGCTGGAACAGGGACGGCACTGAAGCTTTCTTT
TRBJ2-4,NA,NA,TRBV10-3,CAISEGDRAKNIQYF,TGTGCCATCAGTGAGGGCGACAGGGCCAAAAACATTCAGTACTTC
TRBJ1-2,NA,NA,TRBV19,CASSNNRATIRGYTF,TGTGCCAGTAGTAACAACAGGGCTACGATTCGAGGCTACACCTTC
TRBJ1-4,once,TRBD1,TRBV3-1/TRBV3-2,CASSQKLGQGNEKLFF,TGTGCCAGCAGCCAAAAGCTGGGACAGGGTAATGAAAAACTGTTTTTT
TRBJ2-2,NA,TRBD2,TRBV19,CASTRSTSRYTGELFF,TGTGCCAGTACCAGATCGACTAGCAGGTACACCGGGGAGCTGTTTTTT
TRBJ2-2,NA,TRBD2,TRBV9,CASSPALAGAYEELFF,TGTGCCAGCAGCCCGGCACTAGCGGGGGCCTACGAGGAGCTGTTTTTT
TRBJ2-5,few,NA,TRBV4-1,CASSQEGSGRRQETQYF,TGCGCCAGCAGCCAAGAGGGGAGCGGGCGGCGTCAAGAGACCCAGTACTTC
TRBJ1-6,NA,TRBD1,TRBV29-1,CSDWDRDYNSPLHF,TGCAGCGACTGGGACAGAGACTATAATTCACCCCTCCACTTT
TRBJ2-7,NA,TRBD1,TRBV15,CATSRDRGYEQYF,TGTGCCACCTCCCGGGACAGGGGCTACGAGCAGTACTTC
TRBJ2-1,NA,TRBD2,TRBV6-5,CASTSLAGGLGEQFF,TGTGCCAGCACGTCTCTAGCGGGGGGGCTCGGTGAGCAGTTCTTC
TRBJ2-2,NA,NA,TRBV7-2,CASSLYRRARTGELFF,TGTGCCAGCAGCTTATACCGCAGGGCGCGCACCGGGGAGCTGTTTTTT
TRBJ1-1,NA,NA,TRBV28,CASSLPKGVWRTEAFF,TGTGCCAGCAGTTTACCAAAGGGGGTTTGGCGCACTGAAGCTTTCTTT
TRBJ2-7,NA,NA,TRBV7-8,CASSLSGRAYEQYF,TGTGCCAGCAGCTTATCTGGCAGGGCCTACGAGCAGTACTTC
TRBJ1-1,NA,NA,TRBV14,CASSQVVEGIGDTEAFF,TGTGCCAGCAGCCAAGTAGTAGAAGGGATCGGGGACACTGAAGCTTTCTTT
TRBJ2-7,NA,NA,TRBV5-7,CASSPGCGHSYEQYF,TGTGCCAGCAGCCCAGGCTGCGGGCACTCCTACGAGCAGTACTTC
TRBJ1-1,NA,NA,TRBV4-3,CASSQDLGGPNTEAFF,TGCGCCAGCAGCCAAGATCTGGGGGGACCGAACACTGAAGCTTTCTTT
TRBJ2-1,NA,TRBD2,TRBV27,CASSLNGRVHNEQFF,TGTGCCAGCAGTTTAAACGGGAGGGTCCACAATGAGCAGTTCTTC
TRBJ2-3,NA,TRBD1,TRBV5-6,CASSPLGTATDTQYF,TGTGCCAGCTCCCCATTGGGGACAGCCACAGATACGCAGTATTTT
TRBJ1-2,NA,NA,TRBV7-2,CASSPLQDWGYTF,TGTGCCAGCAGCCCGTTACAGGATTGGGGCTACACCTTC
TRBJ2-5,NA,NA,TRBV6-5,CARFRGYRKETQYF,TGTGCCAGGTTCAGGGGCTACCGCAAAGAGACCCAGTACTTC
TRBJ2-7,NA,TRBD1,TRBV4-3,CASSRGQAGGEQYF,TGCGCCAGCAGCCGGGGACAGGCCGGGGGCGAGCAGTACTTC
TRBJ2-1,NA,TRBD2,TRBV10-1,CASSDGAGGINEQFF,TGCGCCAGCAGTGACGGAGCGGGGGGGATTAATGAGCAGTTCTTC
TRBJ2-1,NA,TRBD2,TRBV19,CASSMLASGGSYNEQFF,TGTGCCAGTAGTATGCTAGCCAGCGGGGGCTCCTACAATGAGCAGTTCTTC
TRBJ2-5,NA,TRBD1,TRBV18,CASSVTGGGETQYF,TGTGCCAGCTCAGTCACAGGGGGCGGAGAGACCCAGTACTTC
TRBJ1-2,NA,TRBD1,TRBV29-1,CSVSTGLDYGYTF,TGCAGCGTTTCGACAGGGTTGGACTATGGCTACACCTTC
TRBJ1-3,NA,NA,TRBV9,CASSGDGGWSGNTIYF,TGTGCCAGCAGCGGGGACGGGGGTTGGTCTGGAAACACCATATATTTT
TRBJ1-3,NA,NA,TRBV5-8,CASSLGSTASGNTIYF,TGTGCCAGCAGCTTGGGGTCGACAGCCTCTGGAAACACCATATATTTT
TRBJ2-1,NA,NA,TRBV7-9,CASSPPPSTGYSYNEQFF,TGTGCCAGCAGCCCCCCCCCTTCAACAGGGTATTCCTACAATGAGCAGTTCTTC
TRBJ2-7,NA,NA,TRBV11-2,CASSVQGYEQYF,TGTGCCAGCAGCGTACAGGGTTACGAGCAGTACTTC
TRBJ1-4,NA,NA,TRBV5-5,CASSLAAGYNEKLFF,TGTGCCAGCAGCTTGGCTGCAGGTTATAATGAAAAACTGTTTTTT
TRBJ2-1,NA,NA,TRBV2,CASSTVNEQFF,TGTGCCAGCAGTACGGTCAATGAGCAGTTCTTC
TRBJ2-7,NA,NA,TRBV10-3,CAISDAMTGASYEQYF,TGTGCCATCAGTGACGCCATGACAGGTGCGTCCTACGAGCAGTACTTC
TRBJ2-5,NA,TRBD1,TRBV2,CASSRDRGETQYF,TGTGCCAGCAGTAGGGACAGGGGCGAGACCCAGTACTTC
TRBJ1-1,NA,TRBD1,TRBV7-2,CASSLRQGGEAFF,TGTGCCAGCAGCTTGAGACAGGGGGGAGAAGCTTTCTTT
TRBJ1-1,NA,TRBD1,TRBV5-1,CASSFQGQGLNHEAFF,TGCGCCAGCAGCTTCCAGGGACAGGGGCTGAATCATGAAGCTTTCTTT
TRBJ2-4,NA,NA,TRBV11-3,CASSLGGGEPRENIQYF,TGTGCCAGCAGCTTAGGGGGCGGTGAACCTCGGGAAAACATTCAGTACTTC